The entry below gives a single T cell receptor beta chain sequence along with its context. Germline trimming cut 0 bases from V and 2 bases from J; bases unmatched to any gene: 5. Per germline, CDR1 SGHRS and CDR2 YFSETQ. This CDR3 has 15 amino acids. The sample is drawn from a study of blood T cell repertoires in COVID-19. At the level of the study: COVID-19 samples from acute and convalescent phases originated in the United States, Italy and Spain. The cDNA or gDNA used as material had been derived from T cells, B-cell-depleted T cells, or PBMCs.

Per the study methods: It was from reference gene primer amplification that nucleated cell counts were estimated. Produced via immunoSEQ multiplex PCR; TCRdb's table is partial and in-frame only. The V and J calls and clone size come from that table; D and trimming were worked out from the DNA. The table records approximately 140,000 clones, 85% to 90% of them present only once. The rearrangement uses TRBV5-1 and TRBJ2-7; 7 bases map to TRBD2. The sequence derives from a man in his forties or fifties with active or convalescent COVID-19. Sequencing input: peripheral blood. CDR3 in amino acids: CASSLGLAEPYEQYF. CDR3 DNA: TGCGCCAGCAGCTTGGGGCTAGCGGAACCCTACGAGCAGTACTTC.